The clone carrying this T cell receptor beta chain was counted a few times. No antigen is known for it. The sort gate was single viable CD3+CD4+CD8-CD45RO+ cells for memory CD4+ T cells. Positive selection with CD4 microbeads enriched total CD4+ T cells. This specimen comes from a study of memory CD4+ T cells and cytomegalovirus serostatus. In the original analysis: Out-of-frame sequences were removed, leaving roughly 2,200,000 distinct TCRbeta sequences. The protocol was immunoSEQ multiplex PCR, while the TCRdb copy is restricted to in-frame clones and leaves out a portion. V, J and clone size are taken as reported in that table, and D and trimming were inferred from the DNA itself. The sample holds 35,000 to 55,000 clones, around four fifths seen once. V lost 7 bases to trimming and J lost 2 bases, with 17 bases between them. The CDR3 consists of 16 residues. Germline CDR1 LNHDA, CDR2 SQIVND (reference sequence).

General study points: About two fifths of the roughly 150 known CMV-associated TCRbeta sequences appeared in CD4+ memory. Suggested: most of the CMV-linked TCR signature lies in CD4+ memory cells.

The chain joins TRBV19 to TRBJ2-2; D gene ambiguous. The sample was memory CD4+ T cells from blood. The origin of this receptor is an adult in good health and CMV-seronegative. The CDR3 DNA sequence: TGTGCCAGTATGAGGACGCGTGACGGAAACACCGGGGAGCTGTTTTTT. This translates into CASMRTRDGNTGELFF.